The clone carrying this TCR beta chain turned up a few times. As yet, its antigen is unknown. Primed by a sample-barcoded 5' primer and a J-beta primer mix, a second PCR proceeded for roughly 6 to 12 cycles. Each cDNA molecule received a tag from a template-switch adaptor that had 12 random nucleotides. TCRdb reanalysed the 5' RACE reads using MiXCR and keeps one entry per CDR3 protein. Among 1,500,000 or so distinct CDR3 sequences listed, approximately 60% were seen once. This record belongs to a study of blood T cells in healthy people across ages. Study results and limitations: When set beside aged donors, long-lived donors presented more naive CD4+ cells and higher diversity.

V was clipped by 1 base and J by 4 bases; unmatched bases: 8. Germline CDR1 DFQATT, CDR2 SNEGSKA (reference sequence). This CDR3 is 17 amino acids long. J is TRBJ2-5 and V is TRBV20-1; TRBD2 aligns across 14 bases. This receptor was taken from a man aged 18 to 30 in good health. Sequencing used blood. CDR3 coding DNA: TGCAGTGCTAGAGTCCCGGGACTAGCGGGAGCATCAGAGACCCAGTACTTC. It codes for CSARVPGLAGASETQYF.